This T cell receptor (beta chain) was sequenced for a study of identical twins. Overall study findings and caveats: Out-of-frame TCR alpha sharing in monozygotic twins exceeded recombination model predictions. There were fewer insertions in abundant cord blood beta clonotypes, but memory repertoires showed no such pattern.

The CDR3 consists of 14 residues. The germline V gene has CDR1 LGHDT and CDR2 YNNKEL (reference sequence). V shed 0 bases, J shed 6 bases, and the junction held 2 bases outside the gene matches. This clonotype was detected only a few times. Antigen specificity is unknown. The cDNA had a unique molecular identifier and a template-switch universal primer site. TCRdb used MiXCR to reprocess the 5' RACE reads, holding one entry per CDR3 protein. The sample includes hundreds of thousands of distinct CDR3 sequences, over 5% of them seen just once. This TCR derives from a man younger than 30 in good health. The chain uses TRBV3-1 and TRBJ2-1; 7 bases match TRBD2. Material: naive T cells sorted from blood. The CDR3 loop reads CASSQEGGPNEQFF. CDR3 DNA: TGTGCCAGCAGCCAAGAGGGAGGGCCCAATGAGCAGTTCTTC.